Each of the 5 T cell receptor beta chains below was sequenced from the same sample in a study of cytomegalovirus exposure and HLA in healthy donors. PCR involved 60 Vbeta and 13 Jbeta primers. Clones were sequenced by immunoSEQ multiplex PCR, and TCRdb holds only the in-frame ones, with some missing. The sample holds fewer than 70,000 clones, roughly 80% seen once. Sequenced: PBMCs. These receptors originate from a man aged 40-50 years in good health and CMV-seronegative.

The rearrangement joins TRBV7-3 to TRBJ2-1, with 11 bases fitting TRBD2. CDR1 is SGHTA, CDR2 FQGTGA, per germline. The CDR3 has 15 residues. Trimming removed 4 bases from V and 10 bases from J; junction bases left unmatched: 9. CDR3 residues: CASSSGVAGGREQFF. In DNA form, the CDR3 reads TGTGCCAGCAGCTCCGGAGTAGCGGGGGGGCGCGAGCAGTTCTTC.

This clone turned up a few times. The V and J genes are TRBV6-6 and TRBJ1-2; perhaps TRBD1 as D (5 bases). The CDR3 extends over 14 amino acids. Germline V lookup: CDR1 MNHNY, CDR2 SVGAGI (reference sequence). Trimming cost V 0 bases and J 3 bases, with 8 bases left between them. CDR3 amino acids: CASSYSGHDYGYTF. The CDR3, as DNA: TGTGCCAGCAGTTACTCCGGACATGACTATGGCTACACCTTC.

To note about this clone: Germline and junction disagree at one end, which may indicate a read error. The rearrangement links TRBV13 to TRBJ2-3, with D hard to call. Germline CDR1 reads PRHDT; CDR2 reads FYEKMQ (reference sequence). CDR3 size: 19 residues. The CDR3 bases are TGTGCCAGCAGCTTAGAGATTCGACTGGAGAGAACTGGCACCGATACGCAGTATTTT. Protein product: CASSLEIRLERTGTDTQYF.

This chain connects TRBV6-1 to TRBJ1-5; TRBD1 matches 7 bases. Germline V CDR1 and CDR2: MNHNS, SASEGT. The CDR3 sequence is 15 residues long. Trimming removed 6 bases from V and 7 bases from J; junction bases left unmatched: 12. CDR3 DNA: TGTGCCAGCAGCTACCACGACAGGGTAGGCCAGCCCCAGCATTTT. This gives the protein CASSYHDRVGQPQHF.

This chain joins TRBV19 and TRBJ2-1, with D maybe TRBD2 (5 bases). V gave up 6 bases and J gave up 4 bases, with 16 bases separating them. The CDR3 contains 15 residues. Germline-derived CDR1 and CDR2 are LNHDA and SQIVND (reference sequence). CDR3 coding DNA: TGTGCCAGTAGGCCGAACGGGGTTCTGTACAATGAGCAGTTCTTC. It translates to CASRPNGVLYNEQFF.